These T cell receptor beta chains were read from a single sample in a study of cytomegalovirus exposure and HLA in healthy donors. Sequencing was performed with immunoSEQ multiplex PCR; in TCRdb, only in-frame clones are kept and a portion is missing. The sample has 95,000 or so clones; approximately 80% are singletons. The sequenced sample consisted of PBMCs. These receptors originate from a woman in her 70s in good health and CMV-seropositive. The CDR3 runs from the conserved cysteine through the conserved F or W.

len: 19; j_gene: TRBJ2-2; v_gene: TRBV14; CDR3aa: CASSQGGLSGGRNTGELFF
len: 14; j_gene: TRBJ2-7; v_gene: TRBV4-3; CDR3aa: CASSLGRGTYEQYF
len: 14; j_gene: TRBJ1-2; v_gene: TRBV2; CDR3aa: CASRLQGADYGYTF
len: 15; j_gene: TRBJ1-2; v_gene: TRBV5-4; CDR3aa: CASSPLTGLNYGYTF
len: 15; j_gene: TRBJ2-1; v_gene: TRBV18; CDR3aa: CASSPPGRGYNEQFF
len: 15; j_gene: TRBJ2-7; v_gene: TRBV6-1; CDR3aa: CASSEGGAGDYEQYF
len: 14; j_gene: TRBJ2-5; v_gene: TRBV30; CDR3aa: CAWSTTSGVTAQYF
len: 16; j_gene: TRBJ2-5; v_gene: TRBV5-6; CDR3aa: CASTLETFGPSETQYF
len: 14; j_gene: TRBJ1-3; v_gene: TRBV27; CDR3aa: CASSLGGTGNTIYF
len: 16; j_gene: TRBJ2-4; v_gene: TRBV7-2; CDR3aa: CASSLERGLAKNIQYF
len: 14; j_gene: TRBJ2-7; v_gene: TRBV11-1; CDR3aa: CASGGRGPLVEQYF
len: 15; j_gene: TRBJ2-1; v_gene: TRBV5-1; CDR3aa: CASSRGGMTYNEQFF
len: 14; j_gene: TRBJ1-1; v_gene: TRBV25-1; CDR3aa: CASSEVQGNTEAFF
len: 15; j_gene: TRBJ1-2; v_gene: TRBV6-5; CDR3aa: CASSSNLAVRGSYTF
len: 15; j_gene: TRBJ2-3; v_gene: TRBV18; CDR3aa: CASSPNVRGTDTQYF
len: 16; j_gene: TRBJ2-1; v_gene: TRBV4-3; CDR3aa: CASSQDPAGAYNEQFF
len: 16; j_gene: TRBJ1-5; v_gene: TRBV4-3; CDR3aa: CASSQETVGQGQPQHF
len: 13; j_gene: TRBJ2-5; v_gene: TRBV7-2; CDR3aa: CASSHGVPQEQYF
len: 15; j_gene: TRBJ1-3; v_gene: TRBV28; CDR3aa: CASSGFADSGNTIYF
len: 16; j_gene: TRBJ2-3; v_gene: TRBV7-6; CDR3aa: CASSLLAGGSTDTQYF
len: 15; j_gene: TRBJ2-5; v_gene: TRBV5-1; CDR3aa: CASGQGTGNQETQYF
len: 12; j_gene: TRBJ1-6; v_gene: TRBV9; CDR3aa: CASGRADSPLHF
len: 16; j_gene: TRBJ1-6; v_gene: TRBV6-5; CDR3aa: CASSYSFQGAGSPLHF
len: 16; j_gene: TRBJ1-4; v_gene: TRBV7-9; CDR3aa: CASSLGTGERNEKLFF
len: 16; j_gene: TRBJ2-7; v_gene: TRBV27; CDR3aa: CASSFVPASGSYEQYF
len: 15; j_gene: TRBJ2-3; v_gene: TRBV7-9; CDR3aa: CASSFGSSSTDTQYF
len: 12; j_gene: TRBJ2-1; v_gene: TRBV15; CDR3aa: CATGLAGDEQFF
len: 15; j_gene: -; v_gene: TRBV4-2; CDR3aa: CASSQEDRGSYEQYF
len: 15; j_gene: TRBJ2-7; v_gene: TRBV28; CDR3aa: CASSLPETGGSEQYF
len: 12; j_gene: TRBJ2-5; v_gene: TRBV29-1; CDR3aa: CSVDPGQETQYF
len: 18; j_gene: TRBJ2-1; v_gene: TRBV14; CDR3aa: CASSLWTSGFRGNNEQFF
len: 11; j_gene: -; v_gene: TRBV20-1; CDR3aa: CSADRAGEQYF
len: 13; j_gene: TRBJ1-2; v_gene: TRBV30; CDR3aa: CAWSVGTLYGYTF
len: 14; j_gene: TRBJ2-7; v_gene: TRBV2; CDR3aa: CASSRLAGSYEQYF
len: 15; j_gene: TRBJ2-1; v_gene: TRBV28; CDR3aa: CASSFPGQGYNEQFF
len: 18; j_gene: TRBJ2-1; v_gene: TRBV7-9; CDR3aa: CATYFAHSTSGGANEQFF
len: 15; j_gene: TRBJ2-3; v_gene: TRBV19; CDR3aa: CASSTGDRGTDTQYF
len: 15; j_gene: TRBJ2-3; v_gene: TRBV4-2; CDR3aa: CASSHGGTSPDTQYF
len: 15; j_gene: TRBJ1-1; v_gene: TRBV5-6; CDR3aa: CASSPRTGGHTEAFF
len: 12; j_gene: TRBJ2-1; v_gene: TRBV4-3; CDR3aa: CASSLRSNEQFF
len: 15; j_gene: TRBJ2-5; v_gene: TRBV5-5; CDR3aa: CASSFGGALEETQYF
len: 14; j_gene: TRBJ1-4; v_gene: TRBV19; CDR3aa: CASSQDRGNEKLFF
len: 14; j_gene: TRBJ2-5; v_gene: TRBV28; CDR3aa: CASSSPGLAGRQYF
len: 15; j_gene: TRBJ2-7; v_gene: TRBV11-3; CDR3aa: CASSSWQGSSYEQYF
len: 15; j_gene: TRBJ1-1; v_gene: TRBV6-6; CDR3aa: CASQAGGHMNTEAFF
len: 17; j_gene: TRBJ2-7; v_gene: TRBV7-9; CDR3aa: CASSSRTSAGVVHEQYF
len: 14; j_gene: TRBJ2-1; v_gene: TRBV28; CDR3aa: CASSEGGSYNEQFF
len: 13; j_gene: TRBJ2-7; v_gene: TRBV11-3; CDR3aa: CASSSRDSYEQYF
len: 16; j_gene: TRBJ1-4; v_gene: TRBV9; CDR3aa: CASSPRNDRGGEKLFF
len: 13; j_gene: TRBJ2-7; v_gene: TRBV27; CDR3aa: CASSPTGAGEQYF
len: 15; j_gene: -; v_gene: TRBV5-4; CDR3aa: CASSAASGQGSEQYF
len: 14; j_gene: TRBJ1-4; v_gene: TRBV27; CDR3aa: CASSYDRGGEKLFF
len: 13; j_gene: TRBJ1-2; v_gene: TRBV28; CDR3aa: CATFTGHNYGYTF
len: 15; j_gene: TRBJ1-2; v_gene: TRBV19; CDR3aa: CASSKGQPTNYGYTF
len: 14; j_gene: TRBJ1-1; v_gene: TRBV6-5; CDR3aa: CASSSLQKNTEAFF
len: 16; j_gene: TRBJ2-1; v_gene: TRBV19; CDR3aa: CASSIDGLADYNEQFF
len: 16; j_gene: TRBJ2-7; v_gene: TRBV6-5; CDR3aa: CASSYTGGQGPYEQYF